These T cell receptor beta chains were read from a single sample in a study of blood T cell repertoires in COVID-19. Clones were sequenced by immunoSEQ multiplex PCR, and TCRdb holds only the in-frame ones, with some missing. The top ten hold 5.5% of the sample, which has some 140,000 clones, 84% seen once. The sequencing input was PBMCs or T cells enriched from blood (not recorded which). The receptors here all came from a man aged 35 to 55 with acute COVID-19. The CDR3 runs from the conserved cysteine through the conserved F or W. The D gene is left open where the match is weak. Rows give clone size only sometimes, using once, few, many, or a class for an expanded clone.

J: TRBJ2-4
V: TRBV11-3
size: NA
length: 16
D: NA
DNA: TGTGCCAGCAGCTTAGGAGGGACTGGGGCCAAAAACATTCAGTACTTC
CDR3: CASSLGGTGAKNIQYF

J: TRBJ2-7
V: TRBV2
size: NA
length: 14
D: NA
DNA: TGTGCCAGCAGTGAATTCTGGAGGGGTGACGAGCAGTACTTC
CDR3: CASSEFWRGDEQYF

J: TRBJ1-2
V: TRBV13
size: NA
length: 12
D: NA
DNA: TGTGCCAGCAGCGAAAAGGAGGTTAGCTACACCTTC
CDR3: CASSEKEVSYTF

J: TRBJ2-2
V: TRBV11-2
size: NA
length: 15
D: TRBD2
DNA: TGTGCCAGCAGCTTAGGACTAGCGGGGGCCGGGGAGCTGTTTTTT
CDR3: CASSLGLAGAGELFF

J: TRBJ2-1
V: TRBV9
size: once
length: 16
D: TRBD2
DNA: TGTGCCAGCAGCGTAGCTGCAAGCGGGGGGGCCTATGAGCAGTTCTTC
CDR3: CASSVAASGGAYEQFF

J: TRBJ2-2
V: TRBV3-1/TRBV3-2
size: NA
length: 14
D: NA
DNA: TGTGCCAGCAGCCAGCGAGCGAACACCGGGGAGCTGTTTTTT
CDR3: CASSQRANTGELFF

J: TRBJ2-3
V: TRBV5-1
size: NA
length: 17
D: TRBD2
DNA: TGCGCCAGCAGCCTAGGACTAGCGGGAGGACGCACAGATACGCAGTATTTT
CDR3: CASSLGLAGGRTDTQYF

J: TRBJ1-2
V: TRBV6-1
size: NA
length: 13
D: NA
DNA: TGTGCCAGCAGTGAAGGCAAGCTCTATGGCTACACCTTC
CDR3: CASSEGKLYGYTF

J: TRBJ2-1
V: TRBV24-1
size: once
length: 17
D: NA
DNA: TGTGCCACCAGTGATGGCTTACCAGAGGCCTCCTACAATGAGCAGTTCTTC
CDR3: CATSDGLPEASYNEQFF

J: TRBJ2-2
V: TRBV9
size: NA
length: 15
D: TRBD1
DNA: TGTGCCAGCAGTCTTACAGGGGCGGGTACCGGGGAGCTGTTTTTT
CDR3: CASSLTGAGTGELFF

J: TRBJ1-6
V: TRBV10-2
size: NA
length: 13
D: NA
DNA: TGCGCCAGCAGTCGGGTTGAAGGGGATCCCCTCCACTTT
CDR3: CASSRVEGDPLHF

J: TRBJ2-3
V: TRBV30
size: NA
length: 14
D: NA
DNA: TGTGCCGGACGAGGGACTTGGTTCACAGATACGCAGTATTTT
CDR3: CAGRGTWFTDTQYF

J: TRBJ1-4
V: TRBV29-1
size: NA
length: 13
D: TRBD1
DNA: TGCAGCGGGGTGACAGGGGGGAGGGAAAAACTGTTTTTT
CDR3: CSGVTGGREKLFF

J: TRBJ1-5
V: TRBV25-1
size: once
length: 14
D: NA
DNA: TGTGCCAGCGCGCAGGGGCCAGGGGATCAGCCCCAGCATTTT
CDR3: CASAQGPGDQPQHF

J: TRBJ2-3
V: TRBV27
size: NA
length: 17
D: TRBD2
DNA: TGTGCCAGCAGTGAACCGGGACTAGCGTACCAAGGGGATACGCAGTATTTT
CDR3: CASSEPGLAYQGDTQYF

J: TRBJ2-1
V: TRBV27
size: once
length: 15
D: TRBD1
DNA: TGTGCCAGCAAAGTCGGGCAGGGGGCCTACAATGAGCAGTTCTTC
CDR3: CASKVGQGAYNEQFF

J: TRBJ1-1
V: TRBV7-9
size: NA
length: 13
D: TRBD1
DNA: TGTGCCAGCAGCTCTGACAGGGTTACTGAAGCTTTCTTT
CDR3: CASSSDRVTEAFF

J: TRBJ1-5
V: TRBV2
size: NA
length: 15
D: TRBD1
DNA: TGTGCCAGCAGTGAGGGGACAGTTGCATTTCAGCCCCAGCATTTT
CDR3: CASSEGTVAFQPQHF

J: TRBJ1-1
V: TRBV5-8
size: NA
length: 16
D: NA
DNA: TGTGCCAGCAGCTTGACAGGGTCCTTCGGTGTCACTGAAGCTTTCTTT
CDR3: CASSLTGSFGVTEAFF

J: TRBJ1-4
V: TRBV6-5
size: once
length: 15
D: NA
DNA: TGTGCCAGCAGTTACGAATGGCGGAGAAATGAAAAACTGTTTTTT
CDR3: CASSYEWRRNEKLFF

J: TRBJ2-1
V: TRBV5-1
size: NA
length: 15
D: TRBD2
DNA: TGCGCCAGCACCTCCGGCGGGGGAGATCACAATGAGCAGTTCTTC
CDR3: CASTSGGGDHNEQFF

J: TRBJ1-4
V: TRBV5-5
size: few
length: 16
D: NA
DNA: TGTGCCAGCAGCCCCGGGACTGTCTTCACCCGCGAAAAACTGTTTTTT
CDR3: CASSPGTVFTREKLFF

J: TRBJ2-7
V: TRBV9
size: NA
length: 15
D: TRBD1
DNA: TGTGCCAGCAGCGCGGGGGACAGGGGACATTACGAGCAGTACTTC
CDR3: CASSAGDRGHYEQYF

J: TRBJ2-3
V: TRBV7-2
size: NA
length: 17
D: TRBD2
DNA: TGTGCCAGCAGCACTCCCGGGACTAGCGGGAGGGGCGATACGCAGTATTTT
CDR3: CASSTPGTSGRGDTQYF

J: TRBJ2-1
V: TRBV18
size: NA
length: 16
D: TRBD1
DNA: TGTGCCAGCTCCCTCGGGACAGGGGGAGGCTACAATGAGCAGTTCTTC
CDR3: CASSLGTGGGYNEQFF

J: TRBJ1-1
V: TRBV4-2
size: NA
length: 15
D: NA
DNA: TGTGCCAGCAGCCCAGGAGCGGCCGTTGGGACTGAAGCTTTCTTT
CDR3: CASSPGAAVGTEAFF

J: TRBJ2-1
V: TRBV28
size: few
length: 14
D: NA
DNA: TGTGCCAGCAGTTCAGGGGGGTCCTACAATGAGCAGTTCTTC
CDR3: CASSSGGSYNEQFF

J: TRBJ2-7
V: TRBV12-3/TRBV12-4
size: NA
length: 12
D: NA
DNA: TGTGCCAGCAGTTCCTTCGGCTACGAGCAGTACTTC
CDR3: CASSSFGYEQYF

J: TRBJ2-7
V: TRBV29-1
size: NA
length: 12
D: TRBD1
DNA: TGCAGCGTTGAAACAGGGGGGAATTGGCAGTACTTC
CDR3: CSVETGGNWQYF

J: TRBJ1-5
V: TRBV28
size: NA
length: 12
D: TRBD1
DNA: TGTGCCAGTACAGGGGGCAATCAGCCCCAGCATTTT
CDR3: CASTGGNQPQHF

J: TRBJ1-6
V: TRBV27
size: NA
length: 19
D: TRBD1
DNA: TGTGCCAGCAGTTTATTCGGCCCGCGGACAGGGGAAGGGAATTCACCCCTCCACTTT
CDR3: CASSLFGPRTGEGNSPLHF

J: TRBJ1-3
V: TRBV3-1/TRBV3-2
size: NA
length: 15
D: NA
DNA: TGTGCCAGCAGCCAAGTTCCAGACTCTGGAAACACCATATATTTT
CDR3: CASSQVPDSGNTIYF

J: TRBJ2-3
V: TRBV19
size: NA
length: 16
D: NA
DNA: TGTGCCAGTAGTACCTCAGGGGCTCCGAGCTCAGATACGCAGTATTTT
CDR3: CASSTSGAPSSDTQYF

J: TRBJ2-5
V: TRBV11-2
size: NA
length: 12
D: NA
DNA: TGTGCCAGCGCCGGGGAGTCGCGGGCCCAGTACTTC
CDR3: CASAGESRAQYF

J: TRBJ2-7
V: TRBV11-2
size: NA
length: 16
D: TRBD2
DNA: TGTGCCAGCAGCTCGCCGGGGGGGACAAGCTCCTACGAGCAGTACTTC
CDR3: CASSSPGGTSSYEQYF

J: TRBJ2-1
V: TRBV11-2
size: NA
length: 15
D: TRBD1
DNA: TGTGCCAGCAGCCCCGGGACAGGGGAATACAATGAGCAGTTCTTC
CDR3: CASSPGTGEYNEQFF

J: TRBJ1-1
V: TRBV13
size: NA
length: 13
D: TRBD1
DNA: TGTGCCAGCAGCTTTACAGGGGTCACTGAAGCTTTCTTT
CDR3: CASSFTGVTEAFF

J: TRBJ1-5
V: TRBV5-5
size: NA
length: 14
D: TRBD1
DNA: TGTGCCAGCAGCTGGACAGGGGGTGATCAGCCCCAGCATTTT
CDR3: CASSWTGGDQPQHF

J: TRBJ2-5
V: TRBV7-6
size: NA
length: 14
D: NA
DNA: TGTGCCAGCAGCCCCTCCCCGGCGGGAGAGACCCAGTACTTC
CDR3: CASSPSPAGETQYF

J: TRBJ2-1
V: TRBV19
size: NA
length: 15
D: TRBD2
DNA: TGTGCCAGTAGGACCGGACTAGCGGGAAGGGATGAGCAGTTCTTC
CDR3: CASRTGLAGRDEQFF

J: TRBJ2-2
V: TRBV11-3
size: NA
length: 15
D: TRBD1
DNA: TGTGCCAGCAAGACGACAGGGGGCGAAGCCGGGGAGCTGTTTTTT
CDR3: CASKTTGGEAGELFF

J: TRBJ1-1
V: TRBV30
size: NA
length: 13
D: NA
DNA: TGTGCCTGGAGAGTGAAGGGGGGGCTTGAAGCTTTCTTT
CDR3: CAWRVKGGLEAFF

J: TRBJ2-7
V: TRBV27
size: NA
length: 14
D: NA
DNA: TGTGCCAGCAGTCGCTGGGGGCGGTTATACGAGCAGTACTTC
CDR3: CASSRWGRLYEQYF

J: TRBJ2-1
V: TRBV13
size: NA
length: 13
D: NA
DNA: TGTGCCAGCAGCCCCCCCCTATACAATGAGCAGTTCTTC
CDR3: CASSPPLYNEQFF

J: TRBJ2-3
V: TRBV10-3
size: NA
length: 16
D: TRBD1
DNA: TGTGCCATCAGTGAGTCGGGACAGGGGGGGACAGATACGCAGTATTTT
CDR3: CAISESGQGGTDTQYF

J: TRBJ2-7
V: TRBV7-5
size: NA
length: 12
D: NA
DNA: TGTGCCAGAAGCCCCGGAGAGCGGGGCCTCCATTTC
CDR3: CARSPGERGLHF

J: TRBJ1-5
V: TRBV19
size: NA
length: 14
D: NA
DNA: TGTGCCAGTAGTCCCCCGGCGGGGGACCAGCCCCAGCATTTT
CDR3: CASSPPAGDQPQHF

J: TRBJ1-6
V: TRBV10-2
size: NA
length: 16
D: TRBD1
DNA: TGCGCCAGCAGTGGGACAGGGGGCTCCTATAATTCACCCCTCCACTTT
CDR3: CASSGTGGSYNSPLHF

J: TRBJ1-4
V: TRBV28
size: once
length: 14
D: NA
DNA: TGTGCCAGCAGTCCTCCCCCGGGACAAGAAAAACTGTTTTTT
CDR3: CASSPPPGQEKLFF

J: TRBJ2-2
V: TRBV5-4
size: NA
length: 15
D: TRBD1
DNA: TGTGCCAGCAGTGTTGACAGGGGGCGGGTCGGGGAGCTGTTTTTT
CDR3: CASSVDRGRVGELFF

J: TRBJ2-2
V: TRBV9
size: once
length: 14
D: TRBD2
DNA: TGTGCCAGCAGCTCTAGCGGGGCCGGCGGGGAGCTGTTTTTT
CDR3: CASSSSGAGGELFF

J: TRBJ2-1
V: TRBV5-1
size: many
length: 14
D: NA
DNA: TGCGCCAGCAGCCCTAGAATTATTCGTGATGAGCAGTTCTTC
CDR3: CASSPRIIRDEQFF

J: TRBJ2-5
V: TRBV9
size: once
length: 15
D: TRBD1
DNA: TGTGCCAGCAGCGGAAGGACAGGACCAAGGGAGACCCAGTACTTC
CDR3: CASSGRTGPRETQYF

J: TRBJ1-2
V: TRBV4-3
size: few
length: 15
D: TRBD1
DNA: TGCGCCAGCAGCCAAGACGCGGACAGGGGCTATGGCTACACCTTC
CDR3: CASSQDADRGYGYTF

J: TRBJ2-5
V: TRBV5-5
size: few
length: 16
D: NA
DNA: TGTGCCAGCAGCACACAACCTGGACACCTGCAAGAGACCCAGTACTTC
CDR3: CASSTQPGHLQETQYF

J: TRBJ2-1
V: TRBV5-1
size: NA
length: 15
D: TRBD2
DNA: TGCGCCAGCAGCACATCTAGCGGGGCTTACAATGAGCAGTTCTTC
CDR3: CASSTSSGAYNEQFF